The 9 T cell receptor beta chains listed next were all sequenced from one sample in a study of immune cell composition in non-small cell lung cancer. The method was immunoSEQ multiplex PCR; TCRdb's version includes in-frame clones alone and lacks a portion of them. The sample has around 2,800 clones; around 69% are singletons. The sample comprised lung tumor tissue. These receptors came from a human donor with non-small cell lung cancer.

The chain employs TRBV6-1 and TRBJ1-5; a possible D gene is TRBD1 (6 bases). Germline CDR1 reads MNHNS; CDR2 reads SASEGT. The CDR3 totals 13 residues. The ends were cut back, 8 bases at V and 0 bases at J, with 8 bases in the middle. The CDR3 nucleotides are TGTGCCAGCGGGGGCAATAGCAATCAGCCCCAGCATTTT. This encodes CASGGNSNQPQHF.

The chain recombines TRBV14 with TRBJ2-1; 7 nucleotides match TRBD1. J lost 8 bases, V lost 4 bases, and 14 bases had no gene match. CDR1 is SGHDN, CDR2 FVKESK, per germline. This CDR3 has 16 residues. CDR3 amino acids: CASSPRQGLMGDEQFF. CDR3 DNA sequence: TGTGCCAGCAGCCCCAGACAGGGATTAATGGGGGATGAGCAGTTCTTC.

The chain employs TRBV5-1 and TRBJ2-3, with TRBD1 matching over 9 bases. The germline V gene encodes CDR1 SGHRS and CDR2 YFSETQ. The CDR3 length is 15 residues. The J segment lost 3 bases and the V segment lost 0 bases, leaving 2 bases of the junction unmatched. The CDR3, as DNA: TGCGCCAGCAGCTTGGGGGACAGGGTTACAGATACGCAGTATTTT. This translates into CASSLGDRVTDTQYF.

The chain is built from TRBV9 and TRBJ2-3; D possibly corresponds to TRBD2 (5 bases). CDR1 and CDR2 (germline): SGDLS, YYNGEE. The CDR3 runs to 14 residues. Deletions cut 4 bases from V and 0 bases from J, with 9 bases between. This chain's CDR3 is CASSPAGSTDTQYF. DNA for the CDR3: TGTGCCAGCAGCCCCGCGGGCAGCACAGATACGCAGTATTTT.

V usage is TRBV2 and J usage is TRBJ2-5; 10 bases align to TRBD2. Looked up from germline, CDR1 is SNHLY and CDR2 is FYNNEI. V dropped 7 bases and J dropped 3; count of bases not matched to a gene: 5. The CDR3 spans 14 residues. The CDR3 nucleotides read TGTGCCAGCAAAAGGCTAGCGGGGGAAGAGACCCAGTACTTC. Amino acids: CASKRLAGEETQYF. The full variable domain, in which reference TRBV2 and TRBJ2-5 provide the parts outside the CDR3, is EPEVTQTPSHQVTQMGQEVILRCVPISNHLYFYWYRQILGQKVEFLVSFYNNEISEKSEIFDDQFSVERPDGSNFTLKIRSTKLEDSAMYFCASKRLAGEETQYFGPGTRLLVL.

This clone came up a few times. Here the CDR3 reads CASSPRGARGNTIYF. The CDR3 DNA reads TGTGCCAGCAGCCCCCGGGGGGCGCGAGGAAACACCATATATTTT. The V gene is TRBV4-2, the J gene TRBJ1-3; D perhaps matches TRBD1 (6 bases). The CDR3 length is 15 residues. V shed 4 bases and J shed 4 bases, with 14 bases lying between them. Per germline, CDR1 LGHNA and CDR2 YNFKEQ.

The chain has TRBV19 and TRBJ2-7; TRBD2 agrees at 9 bases. After removal of 4 bases from V and 3 bases from J, the junction contained 7 bases not matched to a gene. This CDR3 contains 15 residues. CDR1 LNHDA and CDR2 SQIVND come from the germline V gene (reference sequence). CDR3: CASSKGLAGNYEQYF. As DNA, the CDR3 is TGTGCCAGTAGTAAGGGGCTAGCGGGGAACTACGAGCAGTACTTC. Using reference TRBV19 and TRBJ2-7 for the parts outside the CDR3, the full variable domain is DGGITQSPKYLFRKEGQNVTLSCEQNLNHDAMYWYRQDPGQGLRLIYYSQIVNDFQKGDIAEGYSVSREKKESFPLTVTSAQKNPTAFYLCASSKGLAGNYEQYFGPGTRLTVT.

The chain links TRBV18 to TRBJ1-1; D remains unclear. CDR1 KGHSH and CDR2 LQKENI come from the germline V gene. There are 14 residues in the CDR3. With 6 bases removed from V and 0 bases from J, the gap between germline ends came to 11 bases. The CDR3 loop is CASSDADLNTEAFF. CDR3 DNA: TGTGCCAGCTCTGACGCGGATTTGAACACTGAAGCTTTCTTT.

This rearrangement joins TRBV2 to TRBJ1-2; 11 bases agree with TRBD1. The CDR3 spans 16 residues. With 1 base clipped from V and 6 bases from J, the junction kept 7 bases outside the gene matches. CDR1 SNHLY and CDR2 FYNNEI come from the germline V gene. Written as DNA, the CDR3 is TGTGCCAGCAGTGAAGGGGGAAGGACAGGGGGCCATGGCTACACCTTC. This translates into CASSEGGRTGGHGYTF.